A single sample gave rise to the 29 T cell receptor beta chains below, sequenced in a study of shared clonotypes between healthy human individuals. Sequencing was performed with immunoSEQ multiplex PCR; in TCRdb, only in-frame clones are kept and a portion is missing. The sample carries around 1.1 million clones, around 78% recorded once. Sequencing was carried out using memory CD4+ T cells from PBMCs. Subset: CD45RA-negative fraction. The receptor source for this set is a man aged 18 to 29 in good health. Some clones in this sample may be carry-over from other donors' samples.

This clone was recorded once. The chain combines TRBV9 with TRBJ1-4; D not certain. Germline CDR1 and CDR2: SGDLS and YYNGEE. The CDR3 extends over 12 amino acids. V was trimmed by 3 bases and J by 7 bases, leaving 7 bases between them. The CDR3 here is CASSGRSEKLFF. The DNA of the CDR3 is TGTGCCAGCAGCGGGCGGAGTGAAAAACTGTTTTTT.

The count of this clone is one. V gene TRBV7-3 combines with J gene TRBJ2-3, with D possibly TRBD1 on 6 matching bases. CDR3 size: 15 residues. V shed 5 bases and J shed 4 bases, with 16 bases lying between them. The germline V gene encodes CDR1 SGHTA and CDR2 FQGTGA. This CDR3 is CASSPSKQGADTQYF. Written as DNA, the CDR3 is TGTGCCAGCAGCCCGTCCAAACAGGGTGCAGATACGCAGTATTTT. Full variable domain (remainder filled in from reference TRBV7-3 and TRBJ2-3): GAGVSQTPSNKVTEKGKYVELRCDPISGHTALYWYRQSLGQGPEFLIYFQGTGAADDSGLPNDRFFAVRPEGSVSTLKIQRTERGDSAVYLCASSPSKQGADTQYFGPGTRLTVL.

The chain carries TRBV29-1 and TRBJ1-1, with D maybe TRBD1 (6 bases). The CDR3 loop spans 13 amino acids. With 0 bases removed from V and 6 bases from J, the gap between germline ends came to 11 bases. Germline CDR1 is SQVTM and CDR2 is ANQGSEA. CDR3 bases: TGCAGCGTTGAAGAAGGGGCAGGGGCTGAAGCTTTCTTT. Translation gives CSVEEGAGAEAFF.

The rearrangement uses TRBV28 and TRBJ1-2, with 9 bases fitting TRBD1. Trimming cost V 5 bases and J 8 bases; bases outside gene matches: 12. The length of the CDR3 is 15 residues. CDR1 and CDR2 from the germline V gene are MDHEN and SYDVKM. CDR3 nucleotides: TGTGCCAGCAGTCCCCCCCACAGGGGGCAAGGAGGCTACACCTTC. Its translation is CASSPPHRGQGGYTF.

J is TRBJ1-5 and V is TRBV2, with D unresolved. From germline, CDR1 is SNHLY and CDR2 FYNNEI. CDR3 length: 13 residues. V lost 3 bases and J lost 5, with 8 bases in between. CDR3 in amino acids: CASSDFYDQPQHF. CDR3 in DNA: TGTGCCAGCAGTGATTTTTATGATCAGCCCCAGCATTTT.

J is TRBJ2-1 and V is TRBV5-1; a weak D match, TRBD1 (5 bases). The CDR3 runs 11 residues. V lost 1 base and J 10 bases, leaving 6 bases between the germline ends. CDR1 and CDR2 (germline): SGHRS, YFSETQ. DNA of the CDR3: TGCGCCAGCAGCTTGCAGGGAGAGCAGTTCTTC. It yields the protein CASSLQGEQFF.

Concerning this clone itself: This likely reflects a read error, since a far larger clone is one base away. V gene TRBV5-4 combines with J gene TRBJ1-4; D is ambiguous. Germline-derived CDR1 and CDR2 are SGHNT and YYREEE (reference sequence). The CDR3 loop spans 14 amino acids. CDR3 nucleotide sequence: TGTGCCAGCAGCTTTAGCCGGTCAGATGAAAGACTGTTTTTT. Amino acid sequence: CASSFSRSDERLFF.

The chain uses TRBV5-4 and TRBJ2-1, with unresolved D. The CDR3 is 18 amino acids. V lost 0 bases to trimming and J lost 2 bases, with 18 bases between them. Per germline, CDR1 SGHNT and CDR2 YYREEE (reference sequence). The CDR3 sequence: CASSLALPGGQTYNEQFF. The DNA of the CDR3 is TGTGCCAGCAGCTTGGCCCTACCCGGTGGTCAGACCTACAATGAGCAGTTCTTC.

The chain links TRBV4-1 to TRBJ2-5; D remains unclear. The length of the CDR3 is 13 residues. Trimming removed 1 base at V and 3 bases at J, with 6 bases between. The germline gives CDR1 MGHRA, CDR2 YSYEKL. Here the CDR3 DNA reads TGCGCCAGCAGCCAAGCTTTTAAAGAGACCCAGTACTTC. Translated: CASSQAFKETQYF.

This clone turned up a few times. The chain combines TRBV16 with TRBJ1-2; TRBD1 might be the D (5 bases). From germline, CDR1 is KGHSY and CDR2 FQNENV. CDR3 length equals 15 residues. The V end lost 0 bases, the J end lost 10 bases, and 18 bases lay between the germline ends. The CDR3 reads CASSQSWGDLGNYTF. The CDR3 region has the DNA TGTGCCAGCAGCCAATCGTGGGGGGACCTCGGTAACTACACCTTC.

This clone was recorded at least ten times. The same CDR3 also results from other DNA sequences found in this sample. The chain is built from TRBV6-1 and TRBJ1-1; 10 nucleotides match TRBD1. This CDR3 has 13 amino acids. The J segment lost 3 bases and the V segment lost 6 bases, leaving 1 base of the junction unmatched. Germline CDR1 and CDR2: MNHNS and SASEGT. The chain's CDR3 is CASRGQGDTEAFF. Here the CDR3 DNA reads TGTGCCAGCAGAGGACAGGGGGACACTGAAGCTTTCTTT.

This clone was found a few times. The V and J genes are TRBV28 and TRBJ2-5; D gene uncertain. The CDR3 sequence is 12 residues long. Germline V CDR1 and CDR2: MDHEN, SYDVKM. Trimming removed 1 base from V and 4 bases from J, with 4 bases in between. Written as DNA, the CDR3 is TGTGCCAGCAGTTTATTAACAGAGACCCAGTACTTC. Translated, it gives CASSLLTETQYF.

Comments on this clone: A far bigger clonotype differs at one base, so this is likely a read error. The chain links TRBV29-1 to TRBJ1-1, with D possibly TRBD1 on 6 matching bases. Germline CDR1 reads SQVTM; CDR2 reads ANQGSEA. The CDR3 consists of 8 residues. CDR3 bases: TGCGGCGCGGGGGGCCAGCACTTT. Residues: CGAGGQHF.

In this sample, this clone turned up once. The genes are TRBV6-6 and TRBJ1-2; TRBD1 matches at 9 bases. Germline assignment: CDR1 MNHNY and CDR2 SVGAGI (reference sequence). Trimming removed 2 bases from V and 8 bases from J; junction bases left unmatched: 9. CDR3 length: 15 amino acids. The CDR3 DNA follows: TGTGCCAGCAGTTACGTAGACAGGGGGTTCTACGGCTACACCTTC. Translating it yields CASSYVDRGFYGYTF.

The V call is TRBV29-1, the J call TRBJ2-5; perhaps TRBD1 as D (6 bases). The CDR3 runs 13 residues. V was clipped by 6 bases and J by 1 base, with 12 bases between them. CDR1 and CDR2 from the germline V gene are SQVTM and ANQGSEA. DNA for the CDR3: TGCAGCGTAACCGGGACAACCCAAGAGACCCAGTACTTC. It codes for CSVTGTTQETQYF.

This clone was detected a few times. The gene calls are TRBV9 and TRBJ2-3; D is possibly TRBD2 (5 bases). The V gene's germline CDR1 is SGDLS and CDR2 YYNGEE. This CDR3 is 15 amino acids long. V lost 4 bases to trimming and J lost 4 bases, with 16 bases between them. Written as DNA, the CDR3 is TGTGCCAGCAGCCAAACACCGGGAACGCCAGATACGCAGTATTTT. It specifies CASSQTPGTPDTQYF.

The chain has TRBV6-1 and TRBJ2-7; D is perhaps TRBD1 or TRBD2 (5 bases each). Trimming took off 11 bases at V and 2 bases at J, with 19 bases between the two ends. The CDR3 has 14 residues. Per the germline V gene, CDR1 is MNHNS and CDR2 is SASEGT. The CDR3 region is CAGGWGVRTYEQYF. CDR3 nucleotides: TGTGCCGGGGGATGGGGTGTTAGAACCTACGAGCAGTACTTC.

The chain carries TRBV18 and TRBJ2-3; the D call may be TRBD1 or TRBD2 (5 bases each). The CDR3 length is 16 residues. Germline values: CDR1 KGHSH, CDR2 LQKENI. Deletions cut 3 bases from V and 0 bases from J, with 13 bases between. CDR3 nucleotides: TGTGCCAGCTCACCGCTTGAGGGGTCTAGCACAGATACGCAGTATTTT. Protein product: CASSPLEGSSTDTQYF.

This clone was detected once. The rearrangement uses TRBV9 and TRBJ2-6, with unresolved D. The CDR3 has 15 amino acids. The germline gives CDR1 SGDLS, CDR2 YYNGEE. The V gene lost 4 bases and the J gene lost 0 bases, with 8 bases spanning the gap. CDR3 sequence: CASSLRFSGANVLTF. CDR3 DNA sequence: TGTGCCAGCAGCCTTCGGTTCTCTGGGGCCAACGTCCTGACTTTC.

The chain uses TRBV11-2 and TRBJ2-3; D gene ambiguous. There are 12 residues in the CDR3. Germline V gives CDR1 SGHAT, CDR2 FQNNGV. Trimming stripped 5 bases from V and 5 bases from J, with 8 bases between. The CDR3 region is CASSQVGDTQYF. The CDR3, as DNA: TGTGCCAGCAGCCAGGTGGGAGATACGCAGTATTTT.

This clone was recorded a few times. The chain recombines TRBV20-1 with TRBJ1-5, with unresolved D. The length of the CDR3 is 11 residues. Germline values: CDR1 DFQATT, CDR2 SNEGSKA (reference sequence). CDR3 sequence: CRGPSNQPQHF. The CDR3 DNA reads TGCAGGGGCCCCAGCAATCAGCCCCAGCATTTT.

The CDR3 sequence is CASTRGRHTDTQYF. CDR3 nucleotides: TGTGCCAGCACAAGAGGACGCCACACAGATACGCAGTATTTT. The chain uses TRBV7-2 and TRBJ2-3; no definite D call. CDR1 and CDR2 from the germline V gene are SGHTA and FQGNSA. Trimming removed 7 bases at V and 2 bases at J, with 13 bases between. CDR3 length: 14 residues.

This clone was detected only once. The chain combines TRBV6-1 with TRBJ1-1; no clear D gene. V shed 1 base and J shed 5 bases, with 11 bases lying between them. The CDR3 has 14 residues. Germline CDR1 MNHNS, CDR2 SASEGT. The CDR3 loop reads CASSEGSTKTEAFF. Written as DNA, the CDR3 is TGTGCCAGCAGTGAAGGGAGCACTAAAACTGAAGCTTTCTTT.

This clone was recorded once. V and J are TRBV30 and TRBJ2-5, with D unclear. The length of the CDR3 is 11 residues. Per the germline V gene, CDR1 is GTSNPN and CDR2 is SVGIG (reference sequence). Trimming took 8 bases from V and 5 from J, leaving 12 bases between them. The CDR3: CALRIGETQYF. CDR3 nucleotides: TGTGCCCTGCGAATTGGGGAGACCCAGTACTTC.

This clone was detected once. The chain recombines TRBV5-1 with TRBJ2-7, with 7 bases identical to TRBD2. Trimming took 2 bases from V and 2 from J; bases not matched to a gene: 7. This CDR3 has 15 residues. Per the germline V gene, CDR1 is SGHRS and CDR2 is YFSETQ. The CDR3 DNA is TGCGCCAGCAGCTTTGGATCGGGGGGAGCCTACGAGCAGTACTTC. Translated, it gives CASSFGSGGAYEQYF.

In its sample, this clone was seen a few times. The chain joins TRBV5-1 to TRBJ1-2; weak D call: TRBD1 (6 bases). V dropped 5 bases and J dropped 7 bases, with 27 bases sitting between them. Per germline, CDR1 SGHRS and CDR2 YFSETQ. This CDR3 comprises 17 residues. CDR3 bases: TGCGCCAGCAGGATCCAAGGGAATCAACAGGGATCGCGTGGCTACACCTTC. Protein: CASRIQGNQQGSRGYTF. The variable domain in full, completed from reference TRBV5-1 and TRBJ1-2, reads KAGVTQTPRYLIKTRGQQVTLSCSPISGHRSVSWYQQTPGQGLQFLFEYFSETQRNKGNFPGRFSGRQFSNSRSEMNVSTLELGDSALYLCASRIQGNQQGSRGYTFGSGTRLTVV.

The chain links TRBV20-1 to TRBJ1-2; perhaps TRBD1 as D (5 bases). CDR3 length equals 11 residues. Looked up from germline, CDR1 is DFQATT and CDR2 is SNEGSKA (reference sequence). The V gene lost 7 bases and the J gene lost 7 bases, with 13 bases spanning the gap. This chain's CDR3 is CSGWRGGGYTF. The DNA for the CDR3 is TGCAGTGGGTGGAGGGGCGGTGGCTACACCTTC.

With regard to this clone: Other nucleotide sequences in the sample specify the same CDR3. The chain has TRBV18 and TRBJ1-1; no clear D gene. Germline V gene sequence: CDR1 KGHSH, CDR2 LQKENI. This CDR3 region has 13 residues. Trimming took off 3 bases at V and 0 bases at J, with 5 bases between the two ends. Here the CDR3 reads CASSPYLNTEAFF. The CDR3, as DNA: TGTGCCAGCTCACCTTATCTGAACACTGAAGCTTTCTTT.

The V and J genes are TRBV25-1 and TRBJ1-2; D ambiguous. This CDR3 is 13 amino acids long. Germline V gene sequence: CDR1 MGHDK, CDR2 SYGVNS. Deletions cut 3 bases from V and 4 bases from J, with 9 bases between. The CDR3 region has the DNA TGTGCCAGCAGTGATCCACAAGCCTATGGCTACACCTTC. It translates to CASSDPQAYGYTF.